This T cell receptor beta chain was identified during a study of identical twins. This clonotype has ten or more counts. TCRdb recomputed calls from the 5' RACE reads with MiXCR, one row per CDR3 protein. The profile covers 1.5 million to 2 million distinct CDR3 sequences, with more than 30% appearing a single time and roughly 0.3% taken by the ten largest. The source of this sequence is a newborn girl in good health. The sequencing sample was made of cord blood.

The CDR3 nucleotides are TGTGCCAGCAGCTTACGACTAGCGGCAGATACGCAGTATTTT. Translating gives CASSLRLAADTQYF. V usage is TRBV7-8 and J usage is TRBJ2-3, with TRBD2 matching over 9 bases. This CDR3 has 14 amino acids. Germline CDR1 and CDR2: SGHVS and FQNEAQ. J lost 4 bases, V lost 2 bases, and 1 base had no gene match.